A single sample is the source of the 10 T cell receptor beta chains below, sequenced in a study of T-cell memory formation after mild COVID-19. Via MiXCR, TCRdb re-called the 5' RACE reads, giving one row per CDR3 protein. The table lists a few hundred thousand distinct CDR3 sequences, about a sixth of them singletons, with over 20% in the top ten. Sequenced input: PBMCs or a T cell subset sorted from them (not recorded which). These receptors were collected from a man in his late teens or twenties who had mild COVID-19 (a few samples of this study predate the infection). Cell type and time point are not known.

This clonotype was observed many times. The chain links TRBV23-1 to TRBJ2-7, with a possible D match to TRBD1 (6 bases). TRBV23-1 has ORF status, its function being uncertain. This CDR3 has 14 amino acids. V gave up 4 bases and J gave up 3 bases, with 13 bases separating them. This CDR3 reads CASSPLTGHYEQYF. The DNA of the CDR3 is TGCGCCAGCAGTCCGTTGACAGGCCACTACGAGCAGTACTTC.

This chain uses TRBV4-1 with TRBJ1-5; a weak D match, TRBD1 (5 bases). V lost 4 bases, J lost 6 bases, and 19 bases lay in between. Germline CDR1 is MGHRA and CDR2 is YSYEKL. This CDR3 has 16 residues. CDR3 DNA sequence: TGCGCCAGCAGCCTCCAAGGCGGGGGTTCGGGTCAGCCCCAGCATTTT. Translating it yields CASSLQGGGSGQPQHF.

This clonotype was picked up a small number of times. J is TRBJ2-1 and V is TRBV7-2; 8 positions match TRBD2. J gave up 13 bases and V 5 bases, and 13 bases lay outside the gene matches. This CDR3 spans 14 amino acids. CDR1 is SGHTA and CDR2 is FQGNSA in the germline V gene. Here the CDR3 DNA reads TGTGCCAGCAGCCGGGTCGGGGGGGCCAATCCCCAGTTCTTC. It encodes CASSRVGGANPQFF.

This chain connects TRBV14 to TRBJ1-2; D gene ambiguous. This CDR3 is built from 14 residues. Trimming removed 1 base at V and 5 bases at J, with 11 bases between. The V gene's germline CDR1 is SGHDN and CDR2 FVKESK. Here the CDR3 reads CASSQAKPPYGYTF. CDR3 coding DNA: TGTGCCAGCAGCCAAGCAAAGCCGCCTTATGGCTACACCTTC.

In its sample, this clonotype was seen a few times. The chain joins TRBV5-1 to TRBJ2-2; D uncertain. The length of the CDR3 is 15 residues. Germline assignment: CDR1 SGHRS and CDR2 YFSETQ. Deletions cut 7 bases from V and 0 bases from J, with 13 bases between. The CDR3, as DNA: TGCGCCAGCCGGGCCCCTACTTCGAACACCGGGGAGCTGTTTTTT. It is translated as CASRAPTSNTGELFF.

J is TRBJ2-3 and V is TRBV20-1; D is perhaps TRBD1 or TRBD2 (5 bases each). Per the germline V gene, CDR1 is DFQATT and CDR2 is SNEGSKA (reference sequence). The V and J ends lost 5 bases and 7 bases respectively, with 31 bases between them. The CDR3 is 18 amino acids. The CDR3 is CSAGTSSGPKLIPYTQYF. The CDR3 DNA follows: TGCAGTGCTGGGACCTCGTCGGGGCCTAAACTTATTCCTTATACGCAGTATTTT.

The chain recombines TRBV4-3 with TRBJ2-3, with D unresolved. The CDR3 length is 14 residues. CDR1 and CDR2 (germline): LGHNA, YSLEER. V shed 1 base and J shed 2 bases, with 7 bases lying between them. This CDR3 is CASSQARVTDTQYF. CDR3 DNA: TGCGCCAGCAGCCAAGCACGGGTCACAGATACGCAGTATTTT.

This clonotype has a handful of counts. This rearrangement joins TRBV5-4 to TRBJ2-5; 7 bases map to TRBD1. The CDR3 runs 15 residues. The V segment lost 3 bases and the J segment 1 base; nucleotides outside the gene matches: 6. The germline V gene encodes CDR1 SGHNT and CDR2 YYREEE (reference sequence). Here the CDR3 reads CASSSRTGAQETQYF. The CDR3 bases are TGTGCCAGCAGCTCCCGGACAGGAGCCCAAGAGACCCAGTACTTC.

This clonotype was observed a few times. The rearrangement links TRBV7-2 to TRBJ1-2, with D possibly being TRBD1 (5 bases). CDR3 size: 15 residues. Trimming removed 2 bases from V and 6 bases from J, with 16 bases in between. The germline V gene has CDR1 SGHTA and CDR2 FQGNSA. For the CDR3, the DNA is TGTGCCAGCAGCTTAATGTTAGGGTCGGGGGATGGCTACACCTTC. This encodes CASSLMLGSGDGYTF. Complete variable domain (other parts from reference TRBV7-2 and TRBJ1-2): GAGVSQSPSNKVTEKGKDVELRCDPISGHTALYWYRQSLGQGLEFLIYFQGNSAPDKSGLPSDRFSAERTGGSVSTLTIQRTQQEDSAVYLCASSLMLGSGDGYTFGSGTRLTVV.

This clonotype turned up a few times. The CDR3 loop is CASSLQREKLFF. The CDR3 DNA reads as TGTGCCAGCAGCTTACAGAGGGAAAAACTGTTTTTT. This chain connects TRBV7-8 to TRBJ1-4, with unresolved D. The CDR3 runs to 12 residues. In germline, CDR1 is SGHVS, CDR2 FQNEAQ. V dropped 2 bases and J dropped 8 bases, with 6 bases sitting between them.